This T cell receptor (beta chain) appears in the sequencing data of a study of blood T cell repertoires in COVID-19. Study overall: The study drew acute and convalescent COVID-19 samples from the United States, Italy and Spain. From T cells, B-cell-depleted T cells, or PBMCs came the material, which was cDNA or gDNA.

Original methodology: Reference gene primer amplification in the assay estimated nucleated cell counts. The data were produced by immunoSEQ multiplex PCR, yet TCRdb's version contains in-frame clones alone and is incomplete. V, J and clone size are those of that table, while D and trimming were read from the DNA. The sample yields roughly 22,000 clones, roughly four fifths seen once. The receptor's source is a human donor in a cohort sampled during active COVID-19. Sequencing input: peripheral blood.

The CDR3 sequence is CATGGTSTDTQYF. CDR3 in DNA: TGTGCCACCGGTGGGACTAGCACAGATACGCAGTATTTT. This chain connects TRBV24-1 to TRBJ2-3; a weak D match, TRBD2 (6 bases). The germline V gene encodes CDR1 KGHDR and CDR2 SFDVKD. CDR3 size: 13 residues. V lost 9 bases and J lost 0, with 9 bases in between.